The source of this TCR beta chain is a study of T-cell memory formation after mild COVID-19. Using constant-segment primers, 5'RACE produced TCR alpha and TCR beta cDNA libraries carrying sample barcodes and UMIs. TCRdb re-analysed the 5' RACE reads in MiXCR, keeping a single row per CDR3 protein. The sample shows roughly 300,000 distinct CDR3 sequences, 8.2% of them seen only once. The TCR originated in a young man who had mild COVID-19 (a few samples of this study predate the infection). Cell type and time point are not known. The specimen sequenced was PBMCs or a T cell subset sorted from them (not recorded which).

This CDR3 reads CASSQDAPGPLTDTQYF. The CDR3 nucleotides are TGCGCCAGCAGCCAAGATGCTCCCGGGCCTCTAACAGATACGCAGTATTTT. The V call is TRBV4-3, the J call TRBJ2-3; no clear D. V lost 0 bases and J 3 bases, leaving 16 bases between the germline ends. The CDR3 length is 17 residues. Germline values: CDR1 LGHNA, CDR2 YSLEER.